This T cell receptor beta chain came from a study of long-term antiretroviral therapy in people with HIV. The study's findings and limits: Following ART, diversity rose but still fell short of transplant donor controls. Repertoires from HIV showed CDR3 length ranges narrower than those of controls.

With respect to this clone: Its antigen is currently unknown.

Trimming cost V 2 bases and J 9 bases; bases outside gene matches: 10. CDR1 and CDR2 from the germline V gene are SGHRS and YFSETQ. There are 15 residues in the CDR3. Investigators performed immunoSEQ version v3.0 at survey level. Repertoires were generated with immunoSEQ multiplex PCR, while TCRdb's copy carries only in-frame clones and drops some. The sample records tens of thousands of clones, roughly nine tenths being singletons. The TCR comes from a woman between 45 and 60 years old with HIV. The chain uses TRBV5-1 and TRBJ1-3; 8 positions agree with TRBD1. The source was unsorted PBMCs, collected 0.1 years before starting antiretroviral therapy. The CDR3 loop reads CASSLGGTGTSTIYF. The CDR3, as DNA: TGCGCCAGCAGCTTAGGGGGGACAGGCACGTCCACCATATATTTT. Together with reference TRBV5-1 and TRBJ1-3, the CDR3 gives the full variable domain: KAGVTQTPRYLIKTRGQQVTLSCSPISGHRSVSWYQQTPGQGLQFLFEYFSETQRNKGNFPGRFSGRQFSNSRSEMNVSTLELGDSALYLCASSLGGTGTSTIYFGEGSWLTVV.